The clone carrying this TCR beta chain came up many times. Its antigen is currently unknown. This entry belongs to a study of regulatory T cells in long-lasting Graves disease. The study's findings and limits: Persistent disease was associated with favored TRBV28 usage and with favored use of TRBJ1-2 and TRBJ2-5. Lower TCR diversity characterized persistent Graves' patients relative to newly diagnosed patients.

The CDR3 is made up of 13 amino acids. V was pared by 8 bases and J by 3 bases, with 13 bases between. CDR3-region Arm-PCR and iRepertoire HTBI primers produced the TCR beta libraries. Each CDR3 protein is one row after TCRdb ran MiXCR on the multiplex PCR reads. This sample carries about 440,000 distinct CDR3 sequences, around 14% of them seen once, and the ten largest clones take 16%. This sample's time point: newly diagnosed GD, antithyroid drugs for less than 3 months. Scientists built the TCR library using RNA that was extracted from PBMCs. These data were likewise used in another study, on T cells in Graves' hyperthyroidism and ophthalmopathy. According to that study: In the first-round RT-PCR of the TCR CDR3, the HTBI primer set was used. In simple terms, a model built on 13 V-J features told ophthalmopathy apart from stable hyperthyroidism.

The chain couples TRBV12-3 or TRBV12-4 to TRBJ1-1; TRBD1 might be the D (5 bases). The sequences come from peripheral blood mononuclear cells (PBMCs), collected at new diagnosis, from a patient treated with antithyroid drugs. The clonotype originates from a woman in her 30s with Graves disease. CDR3: CASRPLGDTEAFF. DNA for the CDR3: TGTGCCAGCCGACCGCTGGGGGACACTGAAGCTTTCTTT.